Below, 25 T cell receptor beta chains from the same sample are listed, as sequenced in a study of cytomegalovirus exposure and HLA in healthy donors. Some clones are missing from TCRdb's copy, which holds only in-frame ones; the method was immunoSEQ multiplex PCR. The sample comprises 300,000 to 400,000 clones, over 75% of which are singletons, and roughly 0.96% rests with the top ten. The source material was PBMCs. These receptor sequences come from a man aged 25 to 40 in good health and CMV-seronegative.

The chain joins TRBV5-6 to TRBJ2-3; 9 bases align to TRBD2. CDR1 and CDR2 (germline): SGHDT, YYEEEE. This CDR3 spans 18 amino acids. Losses at the gene ends were 2 bases for V and 1 base for J; bases not matched to a gene: 11. The CDR3 sequence is CASSFLLVASGGTDTQYF. CDR3 DNA sequence: TGTGCCAGCAGCTTTCTTTTGGTGGCTAGCGGGGGCACAGATACGCAGTATTTT.

The genes are TRBV5-1 and TRBJ1-2, with D unclear. The germline V gene encodes CDR1 SGHRS and CDR2 YFSETQ. V lost 5 bases, J lost 8 bases, and 16 bases lay in between. The CDR3 is 13 residues long. As DNA, the CDR3 is TGCGCCAGCAGGGTAGGCGAGGGAAGCGGCTACACCTTC. Translating gives CASRVGEGSGYTF.

The V and J genes are TRBV19 and TRBJ2-2; 8 bases are shared with TRBD1. The CDR3 has 15 amino acids. Germline CDR1 and CDR2: LNHDA and SQIVND (reference sequence). Trimming cost V 6 bases and J 5 bases; bases outside gene matches: 8. Here the CDR3 reads CASRLGQGGTGELFF. CDR3 in DNA: TGTGCCAGTAGACTAGGACAGGGTGGAACCGGGGAGCTGTTTTTT.

On this clone: This sample also contains other DNA sequences that code for the same CDR3. The chain combines TRBV7-2 with TRBJ1-2, with D tentatively TRBD1 (5 bases). In germline, CDR1 is SGHTA, CDR2 FQGNSA. The V end lost 4 bases, the J end lost 5 bases, and 8 bases lay between the germline ends. CDR3 size: 12 residues. The CDR3 DNA sequence: TGTGCCAGCAGCTCCCAGGGTTATGGCTACACCTTC. As protein: CASSSQGYGYTF.

The chain couples TRBV5-4 to TRBJ1-6; 7 bases are a match to TRBD1. This CDR3 region has 14 residues. Unmatched junction bases numbered 4, after V lost 4 bases and J lost 6 bases. Germline CDR1 and CDR2: SGHNT and YYREEE (reference sequence). Here the CDR3 reads CASSKTGFNSPLHF. In DNA, the CDR3 is TGTGCCAGCAGCAAGACAGGGTTTAATTCACCCCTCCACTTT.

This clone was counted once. The gene calls are TRBV5-1 and TRBJ1-1, with D perhaps TRBD1 (5 bases). CDR3 size: 14 residues. The V gene's germline CDR1 is SGHRS and CDR2 YFSETQ. V shed 2 bases and J shed 3 bases, with 11 bases lying between them. Here the CDR3 reads CASSFRGGDTEAFF. In nucleotides, the CDR3 is TGCGCCAGCAGCTTCCGGGGAGGGGACACTGAAGCTTTCTTT.

In this sample, this clone turned up once. The CDR3 loop reads CASSEGQGGNTIYF. CDR3 coding DNA: TGTGCCAGCAGTGAGGGACAGGGTGGAAACACCATATATTTT. The rearrangement links TRBV6-1 to TRBJ1-3; 9 nucleotides match TRBD1. Germline V CDR1 and CDR2: MNHNS, SASEGT. This CDR3 region has 14 residues. V lost 3 bases to trimming and J lost 3 bases; unmatched junction nucleotides: 0.

The chain uses TRBV15 and TRBJ1-6; D call uncertain. The germline gives CDR1 LNHNV, CDR2 YYDKDF (reference sequence). Trimming left V 4 bases short and J 8 bases short, with 15 bases between. The CDR3 has 15 amino acids. The CDR3 region has the DNA TGTGCCACCAGCACCGCGGGAGGATTATATTCACCCCTCCACTTT. Its translation: CATSTAGGLYSPLHF.

This CDR3 reads CASSSPTDRNTEAFF. The DNA for the CDR3 is TGTGCCAGCAGCTCTCCCACGGACAGGAACACTGAAGCTTTCTTT. This chain connects TRBV7-9 to TRBJ1-1; a possible D gene is TRBD1 (6 bases). The CDR3 loop spans 15 amino acids. The V gene lost 4 bases and the J gene lost 1 base, with 13 bases spanning the gap. Looked up from germline, CDR1 is SEHNR and CDR2 is FQNEAQ (reference sequence).

The V gene is TRBV4-1, the J gene TRBJ1-5; a possible D gene is TRBD1 (5 bases). The CDR3 totals 13 residues. The ends were cut back, 1 base at V and 9 bases at J, with 10 bases in the middle. Germline-derived CDR1 and CDR2 are MGHRA and YSYEKL. Here the CDR3 DNA reads TGCGCCAGCAGCCAAGTCTGGGGCGGGCCCCAGCATTTT. Amino acid sequence: CASSQVWGGPQHF.

This chain connects TRBV27 to TRBJ1-1; D is unclear. The CDR3 is 15 residues long. Trimming took off 1 base at V and 6 bases at J, with 15 bases between the two ends. The germline V gene has CDR1 MNHEY and CDR2 SMNVEV (reference sequence). CDR3 in amino acids: CASSLWARTGSEAFF. In DNA form, the CDR3 reads TGTGCCAGCAGTTTATGGGCCAGGACGGGATCTGAAGCTTTCTTT.

This chain links TRBV20-1 with TRBJ2-3; D gene uncertain. Trimming removed 7 bases from V and 0 bases from J, with 5 bases in between. CDR3 size: 11 residues. Germline-derived CDR1 and CDR2 are DFQATT and SNEGSKA (reference sequence). CDR3 in DNA: TGCAGTGTTGGCAGCACAGATACGCAGTATTTT. It codes for CSVGSTDTQYF.

The rearrangement links TRBV29-1 to TRBJ2-5, with 11 bases aligning to TRBD1. V gave up 7 bases and J gave up 2 bases; unmatched junction bases: 6. Germline V gene lookup returns CDR1 SQVTM and CDR2 ANQGSEA. The CDR3 totals 14 residues. CDR3 amino acids: CSAWTGGLQETQYF. The CDR3, as DNA: TGCAGCGCTTGGACAGGGGGCTTGCAAGAGACCCAGTACTTC.

V gene TRBV7-6 combines with J gene TRBJ1-1; D not certain. With 1 base removed from V and 1 base from J, the gap between germline ends came to 4 bases. The CDR3 covers 13 residues. Germline V gene data show CDR1 as SGHVS and CDR2 as FNYEAQ. CDR3 DNA sequence: TGTGCCAGCAGCTTAGGACAGAACACTGAAGCTTTCTTT. This codes for CASSLGQNTEAFF. Filled out from reference TRBV7-6 and TRBJ1-1, the complete variable domain reads GAGVSQSPRYKVTKRGQDVALRCDPISGHVSLYWYRQALGQGPEFLTYFNYEAQQDKSGLPNDRFSAERPEGSISTLTIQRTEQRDSAMYRCASSLGQNTEAFFGQGTRLTVV.

The V gene is TRBV6-5, the J gene TRBJ2-5; 7 bases are a match to TRBD1. In germline, CDR1 is MNHEY, CDR2 SVGAGI. The CDR3 extends over 13 amino acids. Trimming cost V 5 bases and J 2 bases; bases outside gene matches: 2. CDR3 DNA sequence: TGTGCCAGCAGTGGGACAGAGCAAGAGACCCAGTACTTC. Translated: CASSGTEQETQYF.

This chain connects TRBV4-1 to TRBJ2-2, with 7 bases lining up with TRBD1. Unmatched junction bases numbered 8, after V lost 0 bases and J lost 1 base. The CDR3 is made up of 18 amino acids. Germline CDR1 reads MGHRA; CDR2 reads YSYEKL. In DNA, the CDR3 is TGCGCCAGCAGCCAAGAAGGGCCGGCAGGGGGGAACACCGGGGAGCTGTTTTTT. Translating it yields CASSQEGPAGGNTGELFF.

V and J are TRBV27 and TRBJ2-7; 11 positions match TRBD1. Trimming took 6 bases from V and 2 from J; bases not matched to a gene: 9. The germline CDR1 and CDR2 sequences are MNHEY and SMNVEV (reference sequence). The CDR3 totals 16 residues. The CDR3 DNA reads TGTGCCAGCAGGACTCAGGGGGGACAGGGGGCCTACGAGCAGTACTTC. It is translated as CASRTQGGQGAYEQYF.

The chain uses TRBV23-1 and TRBJ2-2; D remains unclear. TRBV23-1 is labeled an ORF, and its function is uncertain. The V end was cut by 3 bases, the J end by 6 bases, with 11 bases between. This CDR3 region has 14 residues. DNA of the CDR3: TGCGCCAGCAGTCACGCAGGTGACGCCGGGGAGCTGTTTTTT. Amino acids: CASSHAGDAGELFF.

The gene calls are TRBV6-5 and TRBJ2-7; no clear D. This CDR3 has 13 amino acids. The germline V gene has CDR1 MNHEY and CDR2 SVGAGI. V was cut by 2 bases and J by 0 bases, with 5 bases left in between. The CDR3 bases are TGTGCCAGCAGTTACGGCCACTCCTACGAGCAGTACTTC. Translated, it gives CASSYGHSYEQYF.

The rearrangement links TRBV11-3 to TRBJ2-1; tentative D call: TRBD2 (6 bases). CDR1 SGHNT and CDR2 YENEEA come from the germline V gene. V was clipped by 3 bases and J by 6 bases, with 9 bases between them. This CDR3 has 13 residues. In nucleotides, the CDR3 is TGTGCCAGCAGCTTGACTAGTTCCAATGAGCAGTTCTTC. It is translated as CASSLTSSNEQFF.

The chain couples TRBV30 to TRBJ1-4, with D possibly being TRBD1 (6 bases). V lost 4 bases and J lost 0, with 12 bases in between. This CDR3 spans 15 amino acids. Germline-derived CDR1 and CDR2 are GTSNPN and SVGIG (reference sequence). In DNA, the CDR3 is TGTGCCTGGAACCAGGGGTCTGCAACTAATGAAAAACTGTTTTTT. Translating it yields CAWNQGSATNEKLFF.

The rearrangement joins TRBV7-9 to TRBJ1-1; D may be TRBD1 (5 bases). There are 19 residues in the CDR3. The V end was cut by 4 bases, the J end by 4 bases, with 28 bases between. Per the germline V gene, CDR1 is SEHNR and CDR2 is FQNEAQ (reference sequence). The CDR3 protein is CASSSLLGTELTRTTEAFF. As DNA, the CDR3 is TGTGCCAGCAGCTCGTTACTTGGGACGGAACTGACTAGGACCACTGAAGCTTTCTTT.

The chain couples TRBV5-4 to TRBJ2-7, with 7 positions matching TRBD2. V gave up 4 bases and J gave up 2 bases; unmatched junction bases: 6. CDR1 is SGHNT and CDR2 is YYREEE in the germline V gene (reference sequence). CDR3 length equals 14 residues. The CDR3 here is CASSPARGTYEQYF. The CDR3 nucleotides are TGTGCCAGCAGCCCCGCGCGGGGGACCTACGAGCAGTACTTC.

V usage is TRBV29-1 and J usage is TRBJ1-1, with unresolved D. The CDR3 spans 13 residues. Trimming pared 0 bases from V and 8 bases from J, leaving 13 bases between. Germline V gene sequence: CDR1 SQVTM, CDR2 ANQGSEA. CDR3 in DNA: TGCAGCGTTGAAGAATTTTCCTTTAGAGAAGCTTTCTTT. Protein: CSVEEFSFREAFF.

This rearrangement joins TRBV27 to TRBJ1-1; D perhaps matches TRBD1 (6 bases). Trimming removed 5 bases at V and 1 base at J, with 14 bases between. The V gene's germline CDR1 is MNHEY and CDR2 SMNVEV (reference sequence). This CDR3 comprises 15 residues. CDR3 protein: CASSLKRTENTEAFF. DNA of the CDR3: TGTGCCAGCAGTCTAAAGCGGACAGAGAACACTGAAGCTTTCTTT.